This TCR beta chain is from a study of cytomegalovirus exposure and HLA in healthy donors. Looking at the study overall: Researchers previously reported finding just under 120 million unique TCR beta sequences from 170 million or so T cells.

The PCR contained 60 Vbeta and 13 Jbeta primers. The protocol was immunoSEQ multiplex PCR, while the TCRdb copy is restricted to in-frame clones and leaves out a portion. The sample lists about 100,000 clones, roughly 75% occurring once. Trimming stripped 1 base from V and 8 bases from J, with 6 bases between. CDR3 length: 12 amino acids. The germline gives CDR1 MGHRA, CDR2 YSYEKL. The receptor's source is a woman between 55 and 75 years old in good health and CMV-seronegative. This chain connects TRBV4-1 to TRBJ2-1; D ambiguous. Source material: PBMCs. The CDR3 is CASSQGSDEQFF. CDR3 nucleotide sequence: TGCGCCAGCAGCCAAGGGTCGGATGAGCAGTTCTTC.